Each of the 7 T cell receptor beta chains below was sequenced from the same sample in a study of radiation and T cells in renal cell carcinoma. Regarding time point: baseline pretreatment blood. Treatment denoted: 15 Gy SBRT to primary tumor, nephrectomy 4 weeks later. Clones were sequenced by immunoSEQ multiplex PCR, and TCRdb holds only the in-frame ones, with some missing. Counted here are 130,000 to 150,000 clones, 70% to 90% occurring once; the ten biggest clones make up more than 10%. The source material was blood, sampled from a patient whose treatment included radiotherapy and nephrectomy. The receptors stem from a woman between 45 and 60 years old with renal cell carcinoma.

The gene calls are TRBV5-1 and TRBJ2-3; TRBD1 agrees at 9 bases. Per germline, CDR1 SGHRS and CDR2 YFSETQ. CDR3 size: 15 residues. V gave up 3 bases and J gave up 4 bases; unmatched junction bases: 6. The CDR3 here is CASSSRDRVADTQYF. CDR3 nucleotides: TGCGCCAGCAGCTCGCGGGACAGGGTTGCAGATACGCAGTATTTT.

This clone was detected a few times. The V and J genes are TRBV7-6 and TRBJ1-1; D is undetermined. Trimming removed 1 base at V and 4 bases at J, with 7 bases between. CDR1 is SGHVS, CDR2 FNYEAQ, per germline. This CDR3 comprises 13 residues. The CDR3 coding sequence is TGTGCCAGCAGCTTAGTGCTAAGCACTGAAGCTTTCTTT. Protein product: CASSLVLSTEAFF.

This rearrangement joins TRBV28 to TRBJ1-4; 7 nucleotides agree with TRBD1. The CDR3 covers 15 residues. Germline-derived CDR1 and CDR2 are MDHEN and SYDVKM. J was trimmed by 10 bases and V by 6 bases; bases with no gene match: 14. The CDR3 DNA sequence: TGTGCCAGCAGACCCTCGGACAGGTCCATTGGAAAACTGTTTTTT. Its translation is CASRPSDRSIGKLFF. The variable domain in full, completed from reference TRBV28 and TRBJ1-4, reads DVKVTQSSRYLVKRTGEKVFLECVQDMDHENMFWYRQDPGLGLRLIYFSYDVKMKEKGDIPEGYSVSREKKERFSLILESASTNQTSMYLCASRPSDRSIGKLFFGSGTQLSVL.

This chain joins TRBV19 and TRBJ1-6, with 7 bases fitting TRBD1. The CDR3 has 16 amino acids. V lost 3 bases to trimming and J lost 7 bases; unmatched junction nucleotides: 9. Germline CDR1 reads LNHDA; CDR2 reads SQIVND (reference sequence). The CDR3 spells CASSISGTATNSPLHF. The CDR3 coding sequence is TGTGCCAGTAGTATTTCCGGGACAGCAACCAATTCACCCCTCCACTTT.

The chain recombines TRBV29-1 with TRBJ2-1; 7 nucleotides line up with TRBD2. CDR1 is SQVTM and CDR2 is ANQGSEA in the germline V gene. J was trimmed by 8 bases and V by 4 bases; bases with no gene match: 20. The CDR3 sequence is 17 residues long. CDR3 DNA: TGCAGCGTTGGAACCCTCGGGGGGTCAAACTTTCTGGATGAGCAGTTCTTC. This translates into CSVGTLGGSNFLDEQFF.

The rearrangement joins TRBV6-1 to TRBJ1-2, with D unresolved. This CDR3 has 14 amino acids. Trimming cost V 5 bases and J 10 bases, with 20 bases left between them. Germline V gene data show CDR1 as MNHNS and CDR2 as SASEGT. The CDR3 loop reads CASSLYRSPRHYTF. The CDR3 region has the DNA TGTGCCAGCAGTCTATATCGCAGTCCCCGACACTACACCTTC.

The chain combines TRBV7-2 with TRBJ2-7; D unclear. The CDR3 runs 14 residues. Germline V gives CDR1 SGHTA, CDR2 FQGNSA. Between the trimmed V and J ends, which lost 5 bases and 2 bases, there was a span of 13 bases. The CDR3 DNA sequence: TGTGCCAGCAGCGTCACCACGTACCCCTACGAGCAGTACTTC. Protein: CASSVTTYPYEQYF.